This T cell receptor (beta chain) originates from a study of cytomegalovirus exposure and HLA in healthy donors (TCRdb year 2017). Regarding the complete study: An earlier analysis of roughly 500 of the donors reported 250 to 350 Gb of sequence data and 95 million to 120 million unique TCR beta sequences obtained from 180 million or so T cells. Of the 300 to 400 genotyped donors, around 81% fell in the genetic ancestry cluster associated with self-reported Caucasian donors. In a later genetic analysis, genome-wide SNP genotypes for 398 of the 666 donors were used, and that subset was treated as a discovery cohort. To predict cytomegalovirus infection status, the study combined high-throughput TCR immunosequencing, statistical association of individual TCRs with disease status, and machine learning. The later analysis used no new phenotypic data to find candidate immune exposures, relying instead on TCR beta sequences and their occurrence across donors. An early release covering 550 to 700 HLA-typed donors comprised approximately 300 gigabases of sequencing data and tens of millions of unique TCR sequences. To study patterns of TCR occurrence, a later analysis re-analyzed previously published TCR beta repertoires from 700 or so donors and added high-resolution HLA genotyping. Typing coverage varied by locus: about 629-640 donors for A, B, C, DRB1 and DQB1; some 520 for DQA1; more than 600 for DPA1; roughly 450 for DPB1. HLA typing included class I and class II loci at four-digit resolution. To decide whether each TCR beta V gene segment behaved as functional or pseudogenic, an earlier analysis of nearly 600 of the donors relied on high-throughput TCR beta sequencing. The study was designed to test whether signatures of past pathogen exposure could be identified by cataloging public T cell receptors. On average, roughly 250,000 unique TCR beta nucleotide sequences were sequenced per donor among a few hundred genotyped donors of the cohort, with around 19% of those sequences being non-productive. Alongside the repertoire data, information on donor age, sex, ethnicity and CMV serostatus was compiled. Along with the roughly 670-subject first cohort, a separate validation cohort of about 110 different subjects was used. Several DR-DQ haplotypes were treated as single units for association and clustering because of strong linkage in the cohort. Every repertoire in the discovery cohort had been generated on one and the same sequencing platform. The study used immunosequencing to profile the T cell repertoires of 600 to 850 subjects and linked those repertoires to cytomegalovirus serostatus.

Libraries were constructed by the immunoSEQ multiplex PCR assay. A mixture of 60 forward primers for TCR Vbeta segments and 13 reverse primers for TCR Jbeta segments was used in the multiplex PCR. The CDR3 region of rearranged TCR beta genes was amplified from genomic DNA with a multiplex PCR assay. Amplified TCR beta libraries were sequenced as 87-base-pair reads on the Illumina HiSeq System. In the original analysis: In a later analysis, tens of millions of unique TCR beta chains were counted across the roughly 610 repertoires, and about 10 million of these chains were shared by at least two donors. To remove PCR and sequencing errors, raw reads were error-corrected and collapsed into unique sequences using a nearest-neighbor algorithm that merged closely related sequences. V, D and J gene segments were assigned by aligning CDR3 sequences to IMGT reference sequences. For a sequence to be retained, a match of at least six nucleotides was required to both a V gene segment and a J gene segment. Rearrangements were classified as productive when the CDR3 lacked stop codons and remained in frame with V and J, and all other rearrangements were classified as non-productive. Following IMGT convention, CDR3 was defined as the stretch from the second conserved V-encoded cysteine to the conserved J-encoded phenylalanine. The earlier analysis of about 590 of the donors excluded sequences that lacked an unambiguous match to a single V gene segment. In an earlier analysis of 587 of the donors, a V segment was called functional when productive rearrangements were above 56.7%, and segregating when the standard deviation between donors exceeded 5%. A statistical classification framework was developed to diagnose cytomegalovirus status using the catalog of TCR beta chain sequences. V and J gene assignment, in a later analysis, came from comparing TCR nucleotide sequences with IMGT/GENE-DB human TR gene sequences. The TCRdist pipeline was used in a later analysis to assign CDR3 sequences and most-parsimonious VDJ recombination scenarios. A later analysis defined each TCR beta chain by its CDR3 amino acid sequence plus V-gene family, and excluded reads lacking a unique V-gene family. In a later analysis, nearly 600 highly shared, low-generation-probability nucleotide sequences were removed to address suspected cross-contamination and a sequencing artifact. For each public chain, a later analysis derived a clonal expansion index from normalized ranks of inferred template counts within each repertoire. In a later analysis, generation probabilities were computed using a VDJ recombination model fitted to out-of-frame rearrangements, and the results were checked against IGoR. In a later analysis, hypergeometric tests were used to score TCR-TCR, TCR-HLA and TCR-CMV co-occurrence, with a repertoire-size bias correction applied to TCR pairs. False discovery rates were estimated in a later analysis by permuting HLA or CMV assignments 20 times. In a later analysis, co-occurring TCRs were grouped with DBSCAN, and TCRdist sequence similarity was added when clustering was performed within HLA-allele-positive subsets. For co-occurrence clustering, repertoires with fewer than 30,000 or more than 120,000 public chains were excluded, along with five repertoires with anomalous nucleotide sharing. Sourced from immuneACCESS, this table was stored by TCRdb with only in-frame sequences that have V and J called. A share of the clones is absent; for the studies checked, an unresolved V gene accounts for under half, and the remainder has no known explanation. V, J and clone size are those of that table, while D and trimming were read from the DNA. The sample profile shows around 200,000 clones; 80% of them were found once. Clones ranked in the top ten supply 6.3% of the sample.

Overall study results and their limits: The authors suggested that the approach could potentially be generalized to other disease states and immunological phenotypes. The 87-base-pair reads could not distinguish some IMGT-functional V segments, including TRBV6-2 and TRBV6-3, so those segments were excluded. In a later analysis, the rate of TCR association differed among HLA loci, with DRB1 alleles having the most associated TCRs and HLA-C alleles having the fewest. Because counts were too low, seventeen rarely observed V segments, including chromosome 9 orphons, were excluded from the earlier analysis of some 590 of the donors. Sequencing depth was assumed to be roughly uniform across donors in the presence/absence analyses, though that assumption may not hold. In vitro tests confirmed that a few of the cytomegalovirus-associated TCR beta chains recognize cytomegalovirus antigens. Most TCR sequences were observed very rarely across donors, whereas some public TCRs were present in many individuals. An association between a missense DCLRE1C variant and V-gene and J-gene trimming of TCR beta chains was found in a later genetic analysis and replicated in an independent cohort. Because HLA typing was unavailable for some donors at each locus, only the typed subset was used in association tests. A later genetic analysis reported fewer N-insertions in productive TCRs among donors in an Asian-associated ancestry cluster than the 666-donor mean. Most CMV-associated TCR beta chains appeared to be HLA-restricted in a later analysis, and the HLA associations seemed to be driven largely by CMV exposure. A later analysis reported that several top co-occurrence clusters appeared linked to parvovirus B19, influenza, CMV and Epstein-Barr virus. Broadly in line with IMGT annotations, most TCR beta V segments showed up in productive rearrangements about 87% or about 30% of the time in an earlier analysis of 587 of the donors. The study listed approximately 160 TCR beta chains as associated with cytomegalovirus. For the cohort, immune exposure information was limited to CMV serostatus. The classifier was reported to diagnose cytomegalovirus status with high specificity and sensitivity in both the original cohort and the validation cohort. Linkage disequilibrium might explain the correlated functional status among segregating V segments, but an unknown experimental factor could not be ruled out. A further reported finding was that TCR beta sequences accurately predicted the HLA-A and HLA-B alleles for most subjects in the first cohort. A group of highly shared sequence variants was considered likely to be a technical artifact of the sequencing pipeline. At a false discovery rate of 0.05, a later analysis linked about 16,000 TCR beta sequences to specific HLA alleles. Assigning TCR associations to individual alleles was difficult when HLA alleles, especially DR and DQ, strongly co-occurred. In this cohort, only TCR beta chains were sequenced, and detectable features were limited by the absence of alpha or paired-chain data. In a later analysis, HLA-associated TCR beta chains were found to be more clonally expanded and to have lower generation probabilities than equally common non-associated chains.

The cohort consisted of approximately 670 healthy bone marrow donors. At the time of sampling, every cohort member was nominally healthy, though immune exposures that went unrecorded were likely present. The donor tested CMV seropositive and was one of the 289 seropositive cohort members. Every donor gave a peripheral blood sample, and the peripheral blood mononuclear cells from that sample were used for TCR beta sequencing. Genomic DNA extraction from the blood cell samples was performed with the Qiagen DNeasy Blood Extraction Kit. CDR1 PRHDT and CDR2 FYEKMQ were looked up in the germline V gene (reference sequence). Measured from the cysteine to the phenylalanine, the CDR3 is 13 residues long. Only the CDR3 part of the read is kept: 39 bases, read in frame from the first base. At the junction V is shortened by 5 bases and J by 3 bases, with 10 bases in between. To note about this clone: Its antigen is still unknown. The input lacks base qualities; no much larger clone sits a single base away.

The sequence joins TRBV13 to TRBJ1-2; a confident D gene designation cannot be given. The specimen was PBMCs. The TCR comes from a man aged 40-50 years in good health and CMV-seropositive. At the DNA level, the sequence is TGTGCCAGCAGCCTCCCTCCCGACTATGGCTACACCTTC. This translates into CASSLPPDYGYTF.